The clone carrying this T cell receptor (beta chain) was recorded at least ten times. The antigen is unknown. The data originate from a study of T cells in Graves' hyperthyroidism and ophthalmopathy. Study-wide findings and caveats: Among clonotypes expanded in thyroid above 0.001, most were also found in blood.

V lost 1 base and J lost 0, with 13 bases in between. The CDR3 is 15 amino acids. Looked up from germline, CDR1 is DFQATT and CDR2 is SNEGSKA (reference sequence). Orbital computed tomography and thyroid ultrasound, together with serum TRAb and thyroxine and clinical symptoms, were used for diagnoses. Amplified TCR beta CDR3 regions derived from RNA transcripts. Primed by the HTBI set, a first-round RT-PCR was run on the TCR CDR3. MiXCR, run by TCRdb on the multiplex PCR reads, gives a single entry per CDR3 protein. The data hold about 370,000 distinct CDR3 sequences, with about 15% observed a single time.

The chain is built from TRBV20-1 and TRBJ2-7; perhaps TRBD1 as D (5 bases). This TCR was recovered from a woman in her sixties or seventies with Graves' ophthalmopathy. Sequencing was carried out using blood. CDR3 coding DNA: TGCAGTGCTAGAGCGACGCAGGGTAGCTCCTACGAGCAGTACTTC. Amino acids: CSARATQGSSYEQYF.